This T cell receptor (beta chain) derives from a study of blood T cell repertoires in COVID-19. Study details: T cells, B-cell-depleted T cells, or PBMCs supplied cDNA or gDNA.

The V gene's germline CDR1 is ENHRY and CDR2 SYGVKD. The CDR3 sequence is 17 residues long. Trimming took 4 bases from V and 0 from J; bases not matched to a gene: 9. Researchers sorted participants into cohorts using their self-reported clinical history. This clone occurred once. The authors' processing: Estimation of nucleated cell counts relied on the amplification of reference gene primers. TCRdb keeps only in-frame clones here, not all; method: immunoSEQ multiplex PCR. Clone size and V and J calls were adopted from that table, with D and trimming inferred from the DNA. The sample carries 300,000 or so clones, about nine tenths recorded once.

Sequences were obtained from PBMCs or T cells enriched from blood (not recorded which). The chain has TRBV10-3 and TRBJ1-5, with 7 bases identical to TRBD1. The TCR comes from a woman under 30 who had recovered from COVID-19. The CDR3 protein is CAISGGTDMNSNQPQHF. Written as DNA, the CDR3 is TGTGCCATCAGTGGCGGGACAGACATGAATAGCAATCAGCCCCAGCATTTT.